The table lists the clone carrying this T cell receptor (beta chain) with many counts. Antigen unknown. Germline V lookup: CDR1 SGHRS, CDR2 YFSETQ. Trimming removed 4 bases from V and 8 bases from J, with 15 bases in between. The CDR3 has 14 residues. This specimen comes from a study of identical twins. Whole-study results and caveats: Low generation-probability sequences were in excess among twin-shared out-of-frame alpha sequences.

TCRdb passed the 5' RACE reads through MiXCR, listing each CDR3 protein once. Found here are about 730,000 distinct CDR3 sequences, about 20% of them singletons; the top ten hold around 4.5%. The data also belong to a second study, concerning T cells expressing NK-cell markers. That paper notes: Cells sorted as CD3+CD56+NKG2C+, CD3+CD56+NKG2C- and CD3+CD56-NKG2C+ T cells supplied the TCR beta repertoires. One of the eight sequenced donors was seronegative, whereas the other seven were HCMV-seropositive. In a few donors, dominant clonotypes made up about 25-65% of CD3+CD56-NKG2C+ cells.

The chain recombines TRBV5-1 with TRBJ1-4; D call uncertain. The sequenced sample consisted of PBMCs. The receptor was isolated from a woman aged 18-29 years in good health. CDR3 sequence: CASSRRESEEKLFF. Written as DNA, the CDR3 is TGCGCCAGCAGCCGCCGTGAAAGTGAGGAAAAACTGTTTTTT.